This TCR beta chain derives from a study of T-cell memory formation after mild COVID-19. Comment on this clonotype: Antigen: not known.

Germline V gene sequence: CDR1 SGDLS, CDR2 YYNGEE. The CDR3 is 17 residues long. V was pared by 4 bases and J by 0 bases, with 4 bases of the junction left unmatched. Each CDR3 protein gets one entry after TCRdb re-called the 5' RACE reads with MiXCR. The repertoire holds about 270,000 distinct CDR3 sequences, with roughly 18% as singletons. Overall study results and limits: The finding that pre-infection memory included some responding clones suggested that cross-reactive memory joined. Clones contracting over day 15 to 85 were CD4/CD8 balanced, with later expanders leaning CD4+.

Sequenced input: PBMCs or a T cell subset sorted from them (not recorded which). The rearrangement links TRBV9 to TRBJ2-1, with 13 bases matching TRBD2. This sequence was found in a young man who had mild COVID-19 (a few samples of this study predate the infection). Cell type and time point are not known. In DNA, the CDR3 is TGTGCCAGCAGCCCTTGGACTAGCGGGAGCTCCTACAATGAGCAGTTCTTC. Amino acid sequence: CASSPWTSGSSYNEQFF.